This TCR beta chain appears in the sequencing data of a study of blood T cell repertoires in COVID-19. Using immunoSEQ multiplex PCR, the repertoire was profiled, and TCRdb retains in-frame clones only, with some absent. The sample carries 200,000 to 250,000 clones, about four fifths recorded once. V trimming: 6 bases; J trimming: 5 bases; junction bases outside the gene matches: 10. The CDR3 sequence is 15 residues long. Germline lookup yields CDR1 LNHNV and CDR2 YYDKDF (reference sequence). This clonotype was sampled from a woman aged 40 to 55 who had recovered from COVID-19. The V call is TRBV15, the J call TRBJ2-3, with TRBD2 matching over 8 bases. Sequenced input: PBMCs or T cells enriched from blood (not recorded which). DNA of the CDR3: TGTGCCACCAGTTGGGTACGGGAGGGCCAAGATACGCAGTATTTT. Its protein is CATSWVREGQDTQYF. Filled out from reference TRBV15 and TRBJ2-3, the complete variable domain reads DAMVIQNPRYQVTQFGKPVTLSCSQTLNHNVMYWYQQKSSQAPKLLFHYYDKDFNNEADTPDNFQSRRPNTSFCFLDIRSPGLGDTAMYLCATSWVREGQDTQYFGPGTRLTVL.